The following is a T cell receptor beta chain sequence with its context. V shed 1 base and J shed 0 bases, with 7 bases lying between them. The CDR3 is 13 amino acids. Germline CDR1 SQVTM, CDR2 ANQGSEA. Authors' methods: Estimates of nucleated cell counts were drawn from the amplification of reference gene primers. The method was immunoSEQ multiplex PCR; TCRdb's version includes in-frame clones alone and lacks a portion of them. V and J calls and clone size are given by that table; D and trimming were obtained from the DNA. The table records about 120,000 clones, roughly nine tenths of them present only once. This specimen belongs to a study of blood T cell repertoires in COVID-19.

The sample consisted of peripheral blood. The sequence came from a man between 65 and 79 years old with active or convalescent COVID-19. The rearrangement links TRBV29-1 to TRBJ2-7; no firm D call. CDR3 bases: TGCAGCGTTGAAGGGCCACGCTCCTACGAGCAGTACTTC. Translated: CSVEGPRSYEQYF.